The present entry profiles one T cell receptor (beta chain) with its context. In the PCR, 60 Vbeta and 13 Jbeta primers were used. The data were produced by immunoSEQ multiplex PCR, yet TCRdb's version contains in-frame clones alone and is incomplete. The sample consists of fewer than 150,000 clones, approximately 83% of them appearing once. This specimen comes from a study of cytomegalovirus exposure and HLA in healthy donors. CDR1 and CDR2 from the germline V gene are MGHDK and SYGVNS. This CDR3 is built from 15 residues. The V segment lost 5 bases and the J segment 1 base; nucleotides outside the gene matches: 6.

The J gene is TRBJ2-7, the V gene TRBV25-1; 9 bases are shared with TRBD2. This clonotype was obtained from a male donor in good health and CMV-seronegative. Input material: PBMCs. CDR3 protein: CASSRAGGPSYEQYF. The CDR3 DNA follows: TGTGCCAGCAGTCGGGCGGGAGGGCCTTCCTACGAGCAGTACTTC.